A single sample is the source of the 6 T cell receptor beta chains below, sequenced in a study of OX40 agonist ivuxolimab in advanced cancers. The data were produced by immunoSEQ multiplex PCR, yet TCRdb's version contains in-frame clones alone and is incomplete. The sample has tens of thousands of clones, approximately 83% seen once; the top ten hold approximately 2%. Sequenced material: CD4+ or CD8+ T cells sorted from blood, taken in a trial of the OX40 agonist ivuxolimab. The receptors were sampled from an adult with an advanced solid tumor such as melanoma, head and neck, liver or kidney cancer.

This clone appeared a single time. V is TRBV5-8 and J is TRBJ2-1; no clear D. Germline CDR1 SGHTS, CDR2 YDEGEE. V lost 0 bases to trimming and J lost 7 bases, with 8 bases between them. The CDR3 is made up of 13 amino acids. The CDR3 loop reads CASSLAIGNEQFF. The CDR3 bases are TGTGCCAGCAGCTTGGCGATAGGGAATGAGCAGTTCTTC.

The chain has TRBV15 and TRBJ2-2, with 7 bases that match TRBD1. The CDR3 loop spans 15 amino acids. Germline V gene data show CDR1 as LNHNV and CDR2 as YYDKDF (reference sequence). J gave up 13 bases and V 0 bases, and 11 bases lay outside the gene matches. CDR3 in amino acids: CATSRDPGQLPWLFF. The CDR3 region has the DNA TGTGCCACCAGCAGAGACCCGGGACAGCTACCGTGGCTGTTTTTT.

Here the CDR3 DNA reads TGTGCCAGTAGTCCGACAGGGACGAACACCGGGGAGCTGTTTTTT. Amino acids: CASSPTGTNTGELFF. The chain has TRBV19 and TRBJ2-2; 7 nucleotides match TRBD1. J was trimmed by 0 bases and V by 5 bases; bases with no gene match: 3. This CDR3 has 15 residues. Germline CDR1 reads LNHDA; CDR2 reads SQIVND (reference sequence).

The rearrangement links TRBV2 to TRBJ1-4; D is uncertain. V was pared by 6 bases and J by 4 bases, with 15 bases between. This CDR3 spans 15 amino acids. In germline, CDR1 is SNHLY, CDR2 FYNNEI. The CDR3 nucleotides read TGTGCCAGCAGCGAACCGCCGGTCATTAATGAAAAACTGTTTTTT. Encoded protein: CASSEPPVINEKLFF.

CDR3 coding DNA: TGCAGCGTCCGGGACAGTAATTCACCCCTCCACTTT. This gives the protein CSVRDSNSPLHF. This chain connects TRBV29-1 to TRBJ1-6; TRBD1 agrees at 7 bases. This CDR3 has 12 residues. Germline CDR1 is SQVTM and CDR2 is ANQGSEA. The V and J ends lost 6 bases and 6 bases, in that order; junction bases with no gene match: 2.

V and J are TRBV28 and TRBJ1-2; 9 bases agree with TRBD1. V shed 4 bases, J shed 5 bases, and the junction held 11 bases outside the gene matches. The germline CDR1 and CDR2 sequences are MDHEN and SYDVKM. This CDR3 comprises 16 residues. The CDR3 bases are TGTGCCAGCAGTTCCCCACGCTCCGGGACAGGGTATGGCTACACCTTC. This gives the protein CASSSPRSGTGYGYTF.